Below are 20 T cell receptor beta chains sequenced from a single sample in a study of T cells in Graves' hyperthyroidism and ophthalmopathy (dated by TCRdb to between 2018 and 2021). Libraries were constructed by multiplex PCR. Sequencing relied on an Illumina HiSeq 2000. The TCR beta CDR3 regions were amplified from RNA transcripts. The first round of RT-PCR for the TCR CDR3 was performed with the HTBI primer set and the Qiagen OneStep RT-PCR kit. TCRdb cleaned the public reads at Q25 with fastp, built clones with MiXCR and kept in-frame beta chains. Rows are unified per CDR3 protein, each entry keeping the most common DNA and genes. The sample yields some 360,000 distinct CDR3 sequences; around a sixth were counted once. Around a sixth of the sample is taken by the ten largest. Sequencing was performed on blood. These TCRs come from a middle-aged woman with Graves' ophthalmopathy.

This clonotype was counted at least ten times. The gene calls are TRBV28 and TRBJ1-2; unclear D gene. The germline V gene has CDR1 MDHEN and CDR2 SYDVKM. Trimming pared 3 bases from V and 4 bases from J, leaving 15 bases between. The CDR3 spans 15 residues. The CDR3 region is CASSFALGLVYGYTF. The CDR3, as DNA: TGTGCCAGCAGTTTTGCTCTGGGCTTGGTCTATGGCTACACCTTC.

This clonotype was picked up many times. The CDR3 region is CASSPGGGGSSYEQYF. CDR3 coding DNA: TGTGCCAGCAGCCCTGGGGGTGGGGGCAGCTCCTACGAGCAGTACTTC. V is TRBV6-5 and J is TRBJ2-7, with a tentative D call TRBD1 (6 bases). Germline V gene data show CDR1 as MNHEY and CDR2 as SVGAGI. The V gene lost 6 bases and the J gene lost 0 bases, with 18 bases spanning the gap. The CDR3 runs to 16 residues.

The CDR3 reads CSVWDSYEQYF. The DNA of the CDR3 is TGCAGCGTTTGGGACAGCTACGAGCAGTACTTC. The gene calls are TRBV29-1 and TRBJ2-7; 7 nucleotides line up with TRBD1. Germline loops: CDR1 SQVTM, CDR2 ANQGSEA. Germline trimming cut 5 bases from V and 3 bases from J; bases unmatched to any gene: 1. The CDR3 totals 11 residues.

This clonotype was seen repeatedly, ten times or more. The chain carries TRBV9 and TRBJ2-2; D is perhaps TRBD2 (7 bases). CDR3 size: 16 residues. Trimming removed 4 bases from V and 7 bases from J, with 20 bases in between. Germline V CDR1 and CDR2: SGDLS, YYNGEE. CDR3 bases: TGTGCCAGCAGCCCCCACGGGGGGCTAGCGAACGGGGAGCTGTTTTTT. This codes for CASSPHGGLANGELFF. The full variable domain, with the rest looked up from reference TRBV9 and TRBJ2-2, is DSGVTQTPKHLITATGQRVTLRCSPRSGDLSVYWYQQSLDQGLQFLIQYYNGEERAKGNILERFSAQQFPDLHSELNLSSLELGDSALYFCASSPHGGLANGELFFGEGSRLTVL.

The chain couples TRBV9 to TRBJ2-4; a possible D gene is TRBD1 (6 bases). Germline V gene lookup returns CDR1 SGDLS and CDR2 YYNGEE. V was trimmed by 3 bases and J by 11 bases, leaving 12 bases between them. The CDR3 length is 12 residues. DNA for the CDR3: TGTGCCAGCAGCGCCACCGGGACACTTCAGTACTTC. Amino acids: CASSATGTLQYF.

The V call is TRBV12-3 or TRBV12-4, the J call TRBJ1-6; 10 bases fit TRBD1. Trimming took 6 bases from V and 8 from J; bases not matched to a gene: 7. The CDR3 sequence is 15 residues long. The CDR3 protein is CASRLTGGIYSPLHF. CDR3 DNA sequence: TGTGCCAGCAGGTTGACAGGGGGCATCTATTCACCCCTCCACTTT.

This clonotype was seen repeatedly, ten times or more. The chain combines TRBV28 with TRBJ2-5; TRBD2 is a possible D gene (7 bases). Germline values: CDR1 MDHEN, CDR2 SYDVKM. The CDR3 is made up of 20 amino acids. Deletions cut 5 bases from V and 3 bases from J, with 31 bases between. CDR3 region: CASSSTSGTRTAAAKETQYF. CDR3 sequence (DNA): TGTGCCAGCAGTAGTACGAGCGGGACACGCACGGCAGCGGCCAAAGAGACCCAGTACTTC. Full variable domain (outside the CDR3, taken from reference TRBV28 and TRBJ2-5): DVKVTQSSRYLVKRTGEKVFLECVQDMDHENMFWYRQDPGLGLRLIYFSYDVKMKEKGDIPEGYSVSREKKERFSLILESASTNQTSMYLCASSSTSGTRTAAAKETQYFGPGTRLLVL.

The chain carries TRBV7-3 and TRBJ2-6, with D hard to call. Trimming shortened V by 5 bases and J by 0 bases, and 8 bases separated the two germline ends. Germline CDR1 and CDR2: SGHTA and FQGTGA. The CDR3 is 15 residues long. Written as DNA, the CDR3 is TGTGCCAGCAGCACGAGAAACTCTGGGGCCAACGTCCTGACTTTC. Protein sequence: CASSTRNSGANVLTF.

This clonotype was seen a handful of times. The chain couples TRBV11-1 to TRBJ2-2; 11 bases are shared with TRBD2. Germline values: CDR1 SGHAT, CDR2 FQDESV (reference sequence). J was trimmed by 4 bases and V by 5 bases; bases with no gene match: 12. The CDR3 is made up of 18 amino acids. This CDR3 reads CASSPTKPGLAATGELFF. CDR3 DNA: TGTGCCAGCAGCCCCACGAAGCCGGGACTAGCGGCCACCGGGGAGCTGTTTTTT.

The chain uses TRBV6-5 and TRBJ2-7; maybe TRBD1 (6 bases). Trimming cost V 0 bases and J 1 base, with 10 bases left between them. The CDR3 is 15 residues long. The germline CDR1 and CDR2 sequences are MNHEY and SVGAGI. The CDR3 bases are TGTGCCAGCAGTTACTCAGCAGGGGTGTCCTACGAGCAGTACTTC. This codes for CASSYSAGVSYEQYF.

This clonotype was picked up many times. This may be a read error, as it is one base from a much larger clone. The chain links TRBV12-3 or TRBV12-4 to TRBJ1-1; D remains unclear. This CDR3 contains 14 residues. The V end was cut by 10 bases, the J end by 4 bases, with 19 bases between. CDR3 bases: TGTGCCACCCCCCTCCCAAGGGCTCGCACTGAAGCTTTCTTT. Translated, it gives CATPLPRARTEAFF.

There are many counts of this clonotype. As DNA, the CDR3 is TGTGCCAGCAGCCCTACGTACGCAACAGGAATCACTGAAGCTTTCTTT. It codes for CASSPTYATGITEAFF. The chain recombines TRBV27 with TRBJ1-1; possible D gene TRBD1, 5 bases. The CDR3 spans 16 residues. Germline CDR1 reads MNHEY; CDR2 reads SMNVEV (reference sequence). Between the trimmed V and J ends, which lost 6 bases and 4 bases, there was a span of 21 bases.

This clonotype was detected many times. V gene TRBV6-2 or TRBV6-3 combines with J gene TRBJ2-7, with D maybe TRBD1 (6 bases). The CDR3 contains 13 residues. Germline CDR1 reads MNHEY; CDR2 reads SVGEGT. Trimming pared 6 bases from V and 5 bases from J, leaving 14 bases between. This CDR3 reads CASSPRGYNEQYF. The CDR3 DNA sequence: TGTGCCAGCAGCCCCAGGGGTTACAACGAGCAGTACTTC.

The sample holds many counts of this clonotype. The genes are TRBV6-5 and TRBJ1-5; TRBD1 agrees at 7 bases. Trimming at V came to 0 bases and at J to 3 bases, leaving 2 bases not matched to a gene. CDR1 and CDR2 from the germline V gene are MNHEY and SVGAGI. This CDR3 comprises 15 residues. As DNA, the CDR3 is TGTGCCAGCAGTTACTCAGGACAGGTCAATCAGCCCCAGCATTTT. Protein product: CASSYSGQVNQPQHF.

This clonotype appeared many times. The chain combines TRBV19 with TRBJ1-1, with TRBD1 identical over 12 bases. V gave up 6 bases and J gave up 4 bases; unmatched junction bases: 9. Germline V gene lookup returns CDR1 LNHDA and CDR2 SQIVND (reference sequence). The CDR3 extends over 16 amino acids. CDR3 nucleotides: TGTGCCAGTAGCTCGGGACAGGGGGCGCGGGGCACTGAAGCTTTCTTT. Its translation: CASSSGQGARGTEAFF.

The rearrangement uses TRBV6-2 or TRBV6-3 and TRBJ2-2; D possibly uses TRBD1 or TRBD2 (5 bases each). The germline V gene encodes CDR1 MNHEY and CDR2 SVGEGT. The V and J ends lost 4 bases and 3 bases respectively, with 21 bases between them. The CDR3 runs 18 residues. Here the CDR3 DNA reads TGTGCCAGCAGTTTCGAGATAGGGACGGCCGGCTACACCGGGGAGCTGTTTTTT. Protein: CASSFEIGTAGYTGELFF.

In this sample, this clonotype turned up a few times. The chain uses TRBV5-6 and TRBJ2-7; D might be TRBD2 (5 bases). CDR1 is SGHDT and CDR2 is YYEEEE in the germline V gene. V lost 0 bases, J lost 2 bases, and 18 bases lay in between. The CDR3 has 17 residues. The CDR3 protein is CASSLAVGTEGAYEQYF. The CDR3 DNA reads TGTGCCAGCAGCTTGGCCGTTGGAACCGAGGGAGCCTACGAGCAGTACTTC.

This clonotype came up many times. V is TRBV28 and J is TRBJ2-5; 9 bases line up with TRBD1. CDR3 length equals 17 residues. Germline-derived CDR1 and CDR2 are MDHEN and SYDVKM. V was clipped by 1 base and J by 5 bases; unmatched bases: 11. CDR3 loop: CASSLYGTGPVGETQYF. DNA of the CDR3: TGTGCCAGCAGTTTATATGGGACAGGGCCCGTCGGGGAGACCCAGTACTTC.

Many counts were recorded for this clonotype. The chain links TRBV19 to TRBJ1-2; D unresolved. V shed 7 bases and J shed 0 bases, with 12 bases lying between them. Germline V gives CDR1 LNHDA, CDR2 SQIVND (reference sequence). This CDR3 spans 14 amino acids. This chain's CDR3 is CASKVSISNYGYTF. CDR3 DNA: TGTGCCAGTAAAGTTTCCATCTCTAACTATGGCTACACCTTC. The whole variable domain, filled in from reference TRBV19 and TRBJ1-2, reads DGGITQSPKYLFRKEGQNVTLSCEQNLNHDAMYWYRQDPGQGLRLIYYSQIVNDFQKGDIAEGYSVSREKKESFPLTVTSAQKNPTAFYLCASKVSISNYGYTFGSGTRLTVV.

There are many counts of this clonotype. The rearrangement links TRBV7-9 to TRBJ1-2; 9 nucleotides line up with TRBD1. This CDR3 has 15 amino acids. J gave up 4 bases and V 4 bases, and 7 bases lay outside the gene matches. Germline values: CDR1 SEHNR, CDR2 FQNEAQ (reference sequence). The CDR3 nucleotides read TGTGCCAGCAGCTATACCGGGACAGGGACCTATGGCTACACCTTC. The encoded protein is CASSYTGTGTYGYTF.